This TCR beta chain was sequenced for a study of regulatory T cells in long-lasting Graves disease. Study-wide points: Patients with persistent Graves' had lower TCR diversity than newly diagnosed patients.

Time point indicated: persistent/refractory GD, antithyroid drugs over 5 years with positive TRAb. Researchers made the TCR library from RNA that was extracted from PBMCs. The CDR3 has 15 residues. The V segment lost 4 bases and the J segment 4 bases; nucleotides outside the gene matches: 7. CDR3 regions were amplified by Arm-PCR using iRepertoire HTBI primers to build TCR beta libraries. TCRdb re-analysed the multiplex PCR reads in MiXCR, keeping a single row per CDR3 protein. The sample lists about 660,000 distinct CDR3 sequences, around 30% occurring once. This clonotype has a count of ten or more. What it recognizes is unknown.

The source of this sequence is a female donor with Graves disease. The chain links TRBV12-3 or TRBV12-4 to TRBJ1-2; TRBD1 aligns across 9 bases. The specimen comprised peripheral blood mononuclear cells (PBMCs), sampled when the disease was refractory, from a patient treated with antithyroid drugs. The CDR3 nucleotides are TGTGCCAGCAGTTACCCGGACAGGGGAACCTATGGCTACACCTTC. Translation gives CASSYPDRGTYGYTF.